This is a list of T cell receptor beta chains from one sample in a study of T-cell memory formation after mild COVID-19. TCRdb re-called the 5' RACE reads with MiXCR, one entry per CDR3 protein. The data contain 200,000 to 250,000 distinct CDR3 sequences, more than 8% of them singletons. Material: PBMCs or a T cell subset sorted from them (not recorded which). Receptor source: a man younger than 35 who had mild COVID-19 (a few samples of this study predate the infection). Cell type and time point are not known. CDR3s include the opening cysteine and the closing phenylalanine or tryptophan. The D gene is left open where the match is weak. Clone size is shown for a subset of rows, as once, few, many or a class of expanded clone.

>TRBV7-2|many|.|TRBJ2-3
TGTGCCAGCAGCTTTTCGGGGGGCGCTGAAGATACGCAGTATTTT
CASSFSGGAEDTQYF
>TRBV18|many|.|TRBJ1-1
TGTGCCAGCCAAGTCGGGGAGAACACTGAAGCTTTCTTT
CASQVGENTEAFF
>TRBV2|few|.|TRBJ2-7
TGTGCCAGCAGTGAACGGGGTGGTAGTCGACGCGAGCAGTACTTC
CASSERGGSRREQYF
>TRBV4-3|few|.|TRBJ1-2
TGCGCCAGCAGCCAGGAGCCTAACTATGGCTACACCTTC
CASSQEPNYGYTF
>TRBV6-2/TRBV6-3|few|.|TRBJ2-2
TGTGCCAGCAGTTACTCCGGGCGGGCAGGGGAGCTGTTTTTT
CASSYSGRAGELFF
>TRBV7-6|.|.|TRBJ2-4
TGTGCCAGCGGTCCTCTGGGGGACATTCAGTACTTC
CASGPLGDIQYF
>TRBV4-1|.|TRBD1|TRBJ1-4
TGCGCCAGCAGCCAGACAGGGGCGGCTAATGAAAAACTGTTTTTT
CASSQTGAANEKLFF
>TRBV3-1|once|TRBD1|TRBJ2-7
TGTGCCAGCAGCTTCGACGACAGGGGCGAGCAGTACTTC
CASSFDDRGEQYF
>TRBV5-1|many|TRBD1|TRBJ2-7
TGCGCCAGCAGCTTCCAGGACAGGATAGAGCAGTACTTC
CASSFQDRIEQYF
>TRBV5-1|few|TRBD1|TRBJ1-2
TGCGCCAGCAGGGAGACCTCCGGGACAGGGTCCGGCTACACCTTC
CASRETSGTGSGYTF
>TRBV20-1|few|TRBD2|TRBJ2-3
TGCAGTGCGAGACCCCGGGGGGGCACAGATACGCAGTATTTT
CSARPRGGTDTQYF
>TRBV7-3|.|.|TRBJ1-1
TGTGCCAGCAGCTCCCCCTGCTCCCAAGCTTTCTTT
CASSSPCSQAFF
>TRBV10-3|few|.|TRBJ2-5
TGTGCCATCAGTGAGTCGAGGGGCACGGTAGAGACCCAGTACTTC
CAISESRGTVETQYF
>TRBV20-1|many|.|TRBJ2-2
TGCAGTGCTAGATTGACCGCTAGCGGGGAGCTGTTTTTT
CSARLTASGELFF
>TRBV20-1|.|TRBD1|TRBJ2-7
TGCAGTGCTTCTCCCTACGGGGGACAGGGGCAGTACGAGCAGTACTTC
CSASPYGGQGQYEQYF
>TRBV15|few|TRBD2|TRBJ2-5
TGTGCCACCAGCAGGCAGACTAGCGGCCAAGAGACCCAGTACTTC
CATSRQTSGQETQYF
>TRBV6-1|.|.|TRBJ2-5
TGTGCCAGCAGTGAGCAGCTCCAAGAGACCCAGTACTTC
CASSEQLQETQYF
>TRBV12-3/TRBV12-4|few|TRBD2|TRBJ2-1
TGTGCCAGCAGCCTAGCTAGCGGGGACCACAATGAGCAGTTCTTC
CASSLASGDHNEQFF
>TRBV7-9|.|TRBD1|TRBJ1-4
TGTGCCAGCAGCTTAGGGGACAGGGGGTTCGAAAAACTGTTTTTT
CASSLGDRGFEKLFF
>TRBV27|.|.|TRBJ1-1
TGTGCCAGCAGTTTACGGGCAGGGTTGAACACTGAAGCTTTCTTT
CASSLRAGLNTEAFF
>TRBV20-1|.|TRBD1|TRBJ1-5
TGCAGTGCTAGAGGTTTACAGGGGTTATATCAGCCCCAGCATTTT
CSARGLQGLYQPQHF
>TRBV24-1|.|.|TRBJ1-2
TGTGCCGATCGTAGGTATGGCTACACCTTC
CADRRYGYTF
>TRBV4-3|.|.|TRBJ1-2
TGCGCCAGCAGCGACACAGACTATGGCTACACCTTC
CASSDTDYGYTF
>TRBV28|few|.|TRBJ1-4
TGTGCCAGCAGTTCTACGACAACTAATGAAAAACTGTTTTTT
CASSSTTTNEKLFF
>TRBV3-1|.|TRBD1|TRBJ1-1
TGTGCCAGCAGACCACAGGGGGCAGTCACTGAAGCTTTCTTT
CASRPQGAVTEAFF
>TRBV7-2|many|TRBD2|TRBJ2-5
TGTGCCAGCAGCTTGATGGGGCGGGGGGGAGAGACCCAGTACTTC
CASSLMGRGGETQYF
>TRBV7-9|few|.|TRBJ2-7
TGTGCCAGCAGCTTAGGTCCAGGGCCCTACGAGCAGTACTTC
CASSLGPGPYEQYF
>TRBV3-1|many|.|TRBJ2-2
TGTGCCAGCAGCCAACAGGGAAACACCGGGGAGCTGTTTTTT
CASSQQGNTGELFF
>TRBV12-3/TRBV12-4|few|TRBD1|TRBJ2-7
TGTGCCAGCAGCCAACGGGACAGGGGTAACGAGCAGTACTTC
CASSQRDRGNEQYF
>TRBV18|few|TRBD2|TRBJ2-3
TGTGCCAGCTCACCACCGAGCGCTAGCGGAGATACGCAGTATTTT
CASSPPSASGDTQYF
>TRBV18|few|TRBD1|TRBJ2-3
TGTGCCAGCTCACCCACGGGACAGGGCACAGATACGCAGTATTTT
CASSPTGQGTDTQYF
>TRBV5-6|few|.|TRBJ1-1
TGTGCCAGCAGCTTCGTGACCGTGGGCCAAGCTTTCTTT
CASSFVTVGQAFF
>TRBV4-1|few|TRBD1|TRBJ1-2
TGCGCCAGCAGCCAAGAAGGCAGGGGGGGTGGCTACACCTTC
CASSQEGRGGGYTF
>TRBV7-3|.|.|TRBJ2-2
TGTGCCAGCAGCTTTCCGGAGTCCGGGGAGCTGTTTTTT
CASSFPESGELFF
>TRBV2|.|.|TRBJ2-1
TGTGCCAGCAGCGTTCACGGGGAGCAGTTCTTC
CASSVHGEQFF
>TRBV5-6|many|TRBD1|TRBJ2-1
TGTGCCAGCAGCTTGGACAGGGGCTTTATAGGTGAGCAGTTCTTC
CASSLDRGFIGEQFF
>TRBV20-1|few|.|TRBJ1-5
TGCAGTGCTAGCGCCAGGGGAAATCAGCCCCAGCATTTT
CSASARGNQPQHF
>TRBV4-2|.|.|TRBJ1-2
TGTGCCAGCAGCCAAGATGTGGGGAACTATGGCTACACCTTC
CASSQDVGNYGYTF
>TRBV6-5|few|.|TRBJ1-2
TGTGCCAGCAGTTTCTCATCGCGGGGGGAGAGGGCTAATGGCTACACCTTC
CASSFSSRGERANGYTF
>TRBV5-1|few|TRBD2|TRBJ2-5
TGCGCCAGCAGCCCAGAGACTAGCTTGGGGGCCCAGTACTTC
CASSPETSLGAQYF